Listed here is a single T cell receptor beta chain. The antigen remains unidentified. Treatment here: oral pan-JAK inhibitor, 5-10 mg twice daily. The sample originates from a study of CD8+ T cells in alopecia areata. Study-wide results and limits: Persistence in scalp and blood during tofacitinib was observed for many expanded lesional clones. Tofacitinib significantly lowered scalp clonality and expanded CD8+ clones among the top 100. Having just one nonresponder leaves the connection between baseline CD8+ expansion and response unresolved.

RNA, once extracted, was reverse transcribed into cDNA for use as the sequencing template. Some clones are missing from TCRdb's copy, which holds only in-frame ones; the method was immunoSEQ multiplex PCR. Here the sample spans around 270,000 clones, roughly 60% being singletons. CDR1 and CDR2 from the germline V gene are SGHRS and YFSETQ. V was cut by 4 bases and J by 8 bases, with 16 bases left in between. The CDR3 sequence is 14 residues long. The sample consisted of CD4+ T cells sorted from blood, taken at week 24, from a patient treated with tofacitinib. The TCR originated in a human donor with alopecia areata. The chain joins TRBV5-1 to TRBJ2-1; a possible D gene is TRBD1 (6 bases). DNA of the CDR3: TGCGCCAGCAGCCGCCCTGGCAGGGGACATGAGCAGTTCTTC. It translates to CASSRPGRGHEQFF.